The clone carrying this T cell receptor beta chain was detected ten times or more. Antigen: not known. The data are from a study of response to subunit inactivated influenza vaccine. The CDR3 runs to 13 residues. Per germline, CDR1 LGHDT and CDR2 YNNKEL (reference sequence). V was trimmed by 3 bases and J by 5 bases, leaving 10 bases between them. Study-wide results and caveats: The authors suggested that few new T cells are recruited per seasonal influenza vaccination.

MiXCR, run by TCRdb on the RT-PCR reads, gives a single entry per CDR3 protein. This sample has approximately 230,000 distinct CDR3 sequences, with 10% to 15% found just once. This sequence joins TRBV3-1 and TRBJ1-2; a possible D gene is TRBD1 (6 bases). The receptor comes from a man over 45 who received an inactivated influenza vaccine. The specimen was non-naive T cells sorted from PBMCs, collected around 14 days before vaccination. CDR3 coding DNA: TGTGCCAGCAGCCAGAGGGGGGGGTATGGCTACACCTTC. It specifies CASSQRGGYGYTF.